The present TCR beta chain was sequenced within a study of blood T cell repertoires in COVID-19. Study information: The origin of the acute and convalescent COVID-19 samples was the United States, Italy and Spain. Sources were T cells, B-cell-depleted T cells, or PBMCs; the material itself was cDNA or gDNA.

Seattle patients were enrolled while actively infected and followed longitudinally. CDR1 and CDR2 (germline): MDHEN, SYDVKM. The length of the CDR3 is 14 residues. Trimming cost V 5 bases and J 5 bases; bases outside gene matches: 6. This clone was counted many times. Under the authors' procedure: Using reference gene primer amplification, nucleated cell counts were estimated. Generated by immunoSEQ multiplex PCR, the TCRdb table keeps only in-frame clones and is missing some. V, J and clone size were drawn from that table, and D and trimming were deduced from the DNA. The table has under 400,000 clones, around 87% seen once; the top ten hold over 9.5%.

Sequenced sample: peripheral blood. This sequence joins TRBV28 and TRBJ1-1; 9 bases are shared with TRBD1. The receptor was derived from a woman in her thirties with COVID-19, enrolled during active disease. The CDR3 here is CASSNHRGRTEAFF. Here the CDR3 DNA reads TGTGCCAGCAGTAACCACAGGGGGCGGACTGAAGCTTTCTTT. Supplemented by reference TRBV28 and TRBJ1-1, the full variable domain reads DVKVTQSSRYLVKRTGEKVFLECVQDMDHENMFWYRQDPGLGLRLIYFSYDVKMKEKGDIPEGYSVSREKKERFSLILESASTNQTSMYLCASSNHRGRTEAFFGQGTRLTVV.